The entry below gives a single TCR beta chain sequence along with its context. Its antigen is currently not known. No much larger clone is present one base from it, and per-base qualities are unavailable. Using the deep immunoSEQ assay, TCR CDR3 regions were amplified from genomic DNA by multiplex PCR. For each cell subset, the extracted genomic DNA was distributed evenly across all wells of several immunoSEQ 96-well plates, and each plate served as one replicate. For sorted subsets, about 220 ng of genomic DNA, equivalent to around 29,000 T cell genomes, went into each replicate PCR. The purified libraries were quantified using a Qubit 3.0 fluorometer, sized with a Bioanalyzer 2100, and then quantified again using the KAPA Library Quantification kit. Every immunoSEQ 96-well plate was sequenced on a dedicated single-read 150-cycle Illumina NextSeq 550 flow cell. Per the authors' processing: Because only junctional sequences without quality scores were contained in the immunoSEQ output, filtering matching that applied to full-length reads could not be performed. To assign V/J genes and CDR3, sequences were annotated using PyIR, a Python wrapper for IgBLAST v1.9, with IMGT germline references. Reads with weak V/J assignments (E-value above 1e-6), missing CDR3, stop codons, out-of-frame junctions, or ambiguous translated residues were removed. A V3J clonotype was defined by an identical inferred V gene, J gene, and CDR3 amino acid sequence. Percentage overlap between repertoires was computed as shared unique clonotypes divided by the size of the smaller repertoire. Three approaches were used to assess repertoire richness: RTK rarefaction, the Chao1 estimator, and Recon v2.1 estimates of unobserved clonotypes. Generation probabilities for all TCRbeta clonotypes obtained by the gDNA method from a few donors were computed using OLGA. TCRdb obtained this table from immuneACCESS and retained in-frame rearrangements with V and J assigned. These tables miss some clones; where compared with another copy, unresolved V genes account for less than half of the shortfall, and the remainder is unexplained. Clonal size and the V and J genes are those of that table, whereas D and trimming came from the DNA. The sample contains hundreds of thousands of clones, around 96% of them found a single time. The ten largest make up around 0.1% of the sample.

Cut back by 2 bases and 3 bases, the V and J ends lie 5 bases apart. The germline V gene specifies MDHEN as CDR1 and SYDVKM as CDR2. The CDR3, cysteine through phenylalanine, is 12 amino acids long. Only CDR3 DNA is held: 36 bases, read in frame from base 1. CD8 naive samples were obtained by positive selection for CCR7 among CD45RO-negative cells, yielding a CD45RA+CCR7+ population from which TemRA cells were excluded. The donors were healthy, HIV-negative adults who had no recently reported acute infections or vaccinations. All donors were Caucasian adults living in Nashville, Tennessee, USA. Blood was obtained by leukapheresis, after which PBMCs were separated by Ficoll-Histopaque density gradient centrifugation and cryopreserved in liquid nitrogen vapor phase. Analytical flow cytometry was used to check the purity and quantity of every magnetically sorted T cell population. Genomic DNA was isolated from each sorted fraction and quantified by UV absorbance on a Nanodrop 2000c.

These data are taken from a study of shared clonotypes between healthy human individuals (TCRdb year 2020). In the study overall: The cohort included a few men and a couple of women between 18 and 49 years of age. For each donor, three plates each were used for CD4 naive and CD4 memory, two plates were used for CD8 naive, and one plate was used for CD8 memory. The study deeply sequenced blood TCR repertoires of about 5 healthy adults to estimate repertoire size and the extent of clonotype sharing between individuals. To increase sequencing depth and limit assay-specific biases, TCR repertoire library preparation and sequencing were carried out by different laboratories using diverse techniques. Each donor's leukapheresis produced roughly between roughly 0.85 and 9.5 billion PBMCs.

On the study overall, not on this receptor specifically: Pairwise subsampling indicated that sequencing depth was expected to affect the degree of clonotype sharing among donors. Sampling was restricted to blood, and TCR repertoires in tissues likely differ from the TCR repertoires found in blood. Estimated clonotype richness was generally larger for naive than for memory subsets. Across a handful of donors, about 5.2% of naive CD4, 3% to 4% of naive CD8, approximately 2.5% of memory CD4, and about 0.4% of memory CD8 clonotypes were shared. Even with the large sequencing depth, rarefaction of the sorted-subset datasets indicated that sequencing was incomplete. Because the study included only a small number of donors, the genetic and exposure-history diversity represented was limited. Clonotypes shared by all four sorted-subset donors showed higher generation probabilities than non-shared clonotypes.

The rearranged segments are TRBV28 and TRBJ2-7, with the D segment identity uncertain. What was sequenced was naive CD8+ T cells sorted from blood. The intended sense of this specimen's cell subset or site label: CD45RA+CCR7+. The TCR originated in a woman aged 25-40 years in good health. The CDR3 is CASSLKNYEQYF. The nucleotides are TGTGCCAGCAGTTTAAAGAACTACGAGCAGTACTTC.